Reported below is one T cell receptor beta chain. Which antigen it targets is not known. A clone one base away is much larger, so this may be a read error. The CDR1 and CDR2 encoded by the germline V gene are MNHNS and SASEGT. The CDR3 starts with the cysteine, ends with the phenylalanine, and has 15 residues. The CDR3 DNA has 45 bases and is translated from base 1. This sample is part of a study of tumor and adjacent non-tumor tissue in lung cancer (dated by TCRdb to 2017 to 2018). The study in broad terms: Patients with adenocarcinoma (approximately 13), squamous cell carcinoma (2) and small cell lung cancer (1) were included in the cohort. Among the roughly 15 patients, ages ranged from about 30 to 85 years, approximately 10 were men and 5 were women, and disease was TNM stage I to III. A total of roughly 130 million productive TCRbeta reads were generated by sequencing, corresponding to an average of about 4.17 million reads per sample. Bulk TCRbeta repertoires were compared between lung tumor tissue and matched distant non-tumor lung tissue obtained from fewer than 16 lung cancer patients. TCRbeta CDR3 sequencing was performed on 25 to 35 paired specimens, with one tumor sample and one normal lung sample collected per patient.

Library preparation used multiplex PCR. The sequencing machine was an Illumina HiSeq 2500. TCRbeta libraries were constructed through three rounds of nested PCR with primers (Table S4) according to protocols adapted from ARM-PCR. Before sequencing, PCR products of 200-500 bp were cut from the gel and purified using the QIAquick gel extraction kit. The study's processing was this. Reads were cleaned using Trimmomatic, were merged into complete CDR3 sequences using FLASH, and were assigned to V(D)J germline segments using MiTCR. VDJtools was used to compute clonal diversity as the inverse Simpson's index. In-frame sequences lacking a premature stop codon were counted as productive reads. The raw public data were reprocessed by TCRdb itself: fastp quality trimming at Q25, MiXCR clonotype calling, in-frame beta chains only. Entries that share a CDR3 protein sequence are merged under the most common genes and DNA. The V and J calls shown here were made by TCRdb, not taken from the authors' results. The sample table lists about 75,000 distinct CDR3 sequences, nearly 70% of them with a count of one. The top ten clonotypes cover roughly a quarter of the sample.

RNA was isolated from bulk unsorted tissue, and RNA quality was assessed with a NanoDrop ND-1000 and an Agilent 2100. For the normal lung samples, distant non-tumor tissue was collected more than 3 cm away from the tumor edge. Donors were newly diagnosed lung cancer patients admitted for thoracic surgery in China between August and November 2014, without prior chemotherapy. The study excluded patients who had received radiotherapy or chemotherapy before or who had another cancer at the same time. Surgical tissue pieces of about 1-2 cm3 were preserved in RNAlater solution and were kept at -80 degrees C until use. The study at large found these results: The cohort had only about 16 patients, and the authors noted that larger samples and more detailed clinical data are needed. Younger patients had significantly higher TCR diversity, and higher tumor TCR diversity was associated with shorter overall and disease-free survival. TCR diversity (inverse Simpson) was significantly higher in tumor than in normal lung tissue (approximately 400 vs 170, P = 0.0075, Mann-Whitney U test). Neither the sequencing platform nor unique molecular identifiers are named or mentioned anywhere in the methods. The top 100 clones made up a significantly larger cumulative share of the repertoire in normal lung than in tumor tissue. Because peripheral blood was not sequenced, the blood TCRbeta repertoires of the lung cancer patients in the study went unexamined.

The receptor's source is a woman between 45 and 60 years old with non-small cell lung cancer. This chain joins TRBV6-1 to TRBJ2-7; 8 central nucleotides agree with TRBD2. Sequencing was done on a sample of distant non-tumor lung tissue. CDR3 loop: CVSTGTRSDIYEQYF. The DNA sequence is TGTGTCAGCACCGGGACTAGGTCCGACATCTACGAGCAGTACTTC.